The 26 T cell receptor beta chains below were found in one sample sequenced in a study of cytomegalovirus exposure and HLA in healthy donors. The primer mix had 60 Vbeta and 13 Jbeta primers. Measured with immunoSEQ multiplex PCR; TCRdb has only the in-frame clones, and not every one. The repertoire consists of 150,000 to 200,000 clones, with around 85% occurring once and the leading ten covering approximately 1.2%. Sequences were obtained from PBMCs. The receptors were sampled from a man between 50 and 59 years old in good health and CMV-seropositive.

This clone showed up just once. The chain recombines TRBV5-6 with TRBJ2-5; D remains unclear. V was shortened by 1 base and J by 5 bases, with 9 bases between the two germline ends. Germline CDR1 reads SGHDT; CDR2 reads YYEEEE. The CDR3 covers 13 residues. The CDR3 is CASSLSYTETQYF. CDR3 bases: TGTGCCAGCAGCTTGTCTTACACGGAGACCCAGTACTTC.

The CDR3: CASSLVGDSPLHF. The CDR3 coding sequence is TGTGCCAGCAGTTTAGTGGGCGACTCACCCCTCCACTTT. The genes are TRBV27 and TRBJ1-6; D ambiguous. V lost 2 bases to trimming and J lost 10 bases, with 9 bases between them. CDR1 MNHEY and CDR2 SMNVEV come from the germline V gene (reference sequence). The CDR3 extends over 13 amino acids.

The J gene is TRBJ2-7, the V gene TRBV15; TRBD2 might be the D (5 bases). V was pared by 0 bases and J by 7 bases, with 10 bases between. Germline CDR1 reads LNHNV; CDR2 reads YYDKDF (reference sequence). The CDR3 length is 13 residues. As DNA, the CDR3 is TGTGCCACCAGCAGAGATCGAACGGGGGAGCAGTACTTC. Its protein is CATSRDRTGEQYF.

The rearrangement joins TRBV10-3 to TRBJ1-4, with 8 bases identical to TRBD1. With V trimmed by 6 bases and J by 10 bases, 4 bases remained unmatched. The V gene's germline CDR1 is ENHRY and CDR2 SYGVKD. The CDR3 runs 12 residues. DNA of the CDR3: TGTGCCATCAGCCCGGACAGGGTAAAACTGTTTTTT. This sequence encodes CAISPDRVKLFF.

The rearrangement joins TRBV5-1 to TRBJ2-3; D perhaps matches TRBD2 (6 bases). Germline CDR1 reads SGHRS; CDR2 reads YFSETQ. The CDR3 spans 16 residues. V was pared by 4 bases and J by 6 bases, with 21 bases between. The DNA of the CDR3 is TGCGCCAGCAGCCACGCCCCGGAGCTCGGGAGCGATACGCAGTATTTT. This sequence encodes CASSHAPELGSDTQYF.

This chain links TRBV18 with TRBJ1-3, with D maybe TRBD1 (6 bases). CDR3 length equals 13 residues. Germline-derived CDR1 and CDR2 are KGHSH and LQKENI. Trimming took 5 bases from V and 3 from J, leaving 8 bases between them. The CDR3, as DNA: TGTGCCAGCTCAGTGGACAGTGGAAACACCATATATTTT. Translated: CASSVDSGNTIYF.

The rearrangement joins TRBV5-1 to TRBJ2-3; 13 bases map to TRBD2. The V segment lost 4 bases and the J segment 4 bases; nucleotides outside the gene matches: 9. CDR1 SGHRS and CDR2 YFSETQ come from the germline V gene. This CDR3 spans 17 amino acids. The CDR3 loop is CASSVLAGGPLPDTQYF. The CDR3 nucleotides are TGCGCCAGCAGCGTACTAGCGGGGGGGCCTCTACCAGATACGCAGTATTTT.

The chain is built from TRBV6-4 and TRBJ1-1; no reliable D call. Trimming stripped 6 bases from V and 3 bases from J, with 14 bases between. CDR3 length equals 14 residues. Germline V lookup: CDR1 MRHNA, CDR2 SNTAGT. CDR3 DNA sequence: TGTGCCAGCAGGAGGGAGCCGATGTACACTGAAGCTTTCTTT. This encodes CASRREPMYTEAFF.

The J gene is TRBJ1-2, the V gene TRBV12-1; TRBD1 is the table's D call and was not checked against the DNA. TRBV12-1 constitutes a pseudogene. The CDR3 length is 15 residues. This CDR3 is CASSYTGTGGRGYTF. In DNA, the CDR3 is TGTGCCAGCAGCTACACCGGGACAGGGGGCCGTGGCTACACCTTC.

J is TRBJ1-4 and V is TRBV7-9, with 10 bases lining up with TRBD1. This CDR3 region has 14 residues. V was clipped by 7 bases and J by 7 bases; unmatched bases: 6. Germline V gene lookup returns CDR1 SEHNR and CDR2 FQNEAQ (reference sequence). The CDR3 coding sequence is TGTGCCAGCACCTTCCGGGACAGGGGTGAAAAACTGTTTTTT. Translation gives CASTFRDRGEKLFF.

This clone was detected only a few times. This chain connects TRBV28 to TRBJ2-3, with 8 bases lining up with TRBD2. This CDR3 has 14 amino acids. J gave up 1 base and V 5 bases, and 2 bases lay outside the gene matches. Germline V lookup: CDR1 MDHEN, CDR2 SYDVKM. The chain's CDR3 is CASSLAGRTDTQYF. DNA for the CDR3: TGTGCCAGCAGTCTAGCGGGCCGCACAGATACGCAGTATTTT. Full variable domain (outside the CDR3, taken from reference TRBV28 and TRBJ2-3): DVKVTQSSRYLVKRTGEKVFLECVQDMDHENMFWYRQDPGLGLRLIYFSYDVKMKEKGDIPEGYSVSREKKERFSLILESASTNQTSMYLCASSLAGRTDTQYFGPGTRLTVL.

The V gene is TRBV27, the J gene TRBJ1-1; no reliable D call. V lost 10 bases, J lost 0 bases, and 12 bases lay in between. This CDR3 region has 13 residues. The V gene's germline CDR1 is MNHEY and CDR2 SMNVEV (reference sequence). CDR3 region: CATALSVNTEAFF. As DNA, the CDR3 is TGTGCCACCGCCCTATCTGTGAACACTGAAGCTTTCTTT.

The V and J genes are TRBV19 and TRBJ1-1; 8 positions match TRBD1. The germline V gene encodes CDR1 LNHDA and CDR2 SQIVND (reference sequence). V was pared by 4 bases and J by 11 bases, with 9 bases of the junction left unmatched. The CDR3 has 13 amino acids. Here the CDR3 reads CASSTDRDGKAFF. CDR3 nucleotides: TGTGCCAGTAGTACGGACAGGGACGGAAAGGCTTTCTTT.

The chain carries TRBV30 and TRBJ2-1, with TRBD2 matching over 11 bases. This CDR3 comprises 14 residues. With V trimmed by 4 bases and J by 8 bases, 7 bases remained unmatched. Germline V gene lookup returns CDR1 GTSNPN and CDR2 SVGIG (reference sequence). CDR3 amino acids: CAWTTSGVGHEQFF. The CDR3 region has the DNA TGTGCCTGGACGACTAGCGGGGTAGGGCATGAGCAGTTCTTC.

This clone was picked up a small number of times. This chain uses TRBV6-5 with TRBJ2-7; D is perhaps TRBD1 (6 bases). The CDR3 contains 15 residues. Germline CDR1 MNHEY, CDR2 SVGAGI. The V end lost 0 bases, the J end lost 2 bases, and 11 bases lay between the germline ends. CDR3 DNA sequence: TGTGCCAGCAGTTACTCGACAGGAAATCCCTACGAGCAGTACTTC. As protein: CASSYSTGNPYEQYF.

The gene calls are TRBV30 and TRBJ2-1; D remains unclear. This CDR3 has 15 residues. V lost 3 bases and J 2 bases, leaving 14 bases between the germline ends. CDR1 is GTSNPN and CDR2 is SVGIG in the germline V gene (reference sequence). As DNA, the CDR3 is TGTGCCTGGAGCCCCGGCACAGCCCCCTACAATGAGCAGTTCTTC. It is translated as CAWSPGTAPYNEQFF.

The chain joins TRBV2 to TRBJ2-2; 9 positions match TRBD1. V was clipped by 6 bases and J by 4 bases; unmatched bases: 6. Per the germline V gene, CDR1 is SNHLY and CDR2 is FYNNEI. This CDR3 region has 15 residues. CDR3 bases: TGTGCCAGCAGATCCGGGACAGGGAGCACCGGGGAGCTGTTTTTT. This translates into CASRSGTGSTGELFF.

The CDR3 loop reads CAISDDQRGETQYF. DNA of the CDR3: TGTGCCATCAGTGATGATCAGCGGGGAGAGACCCAGTACTTC. The chain couples TRBV10-3 to TRBJ2-5; 7 nucleotides line up with TRBD2. V was clipped by 3 bases and J by 4 bases; unmatched bases: 5. Germline V gene sequence: CDR1 ENHRY, CDR2 SYGVKD. The CDR3 loop spans 14 amino acids.

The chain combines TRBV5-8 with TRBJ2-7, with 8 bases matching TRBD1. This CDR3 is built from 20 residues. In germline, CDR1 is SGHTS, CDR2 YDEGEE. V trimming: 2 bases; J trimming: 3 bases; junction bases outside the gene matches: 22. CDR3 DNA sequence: TGTGCCAGCAGCTTATCCTACAGGGGATCGTACCTGACAGGGGTCTACGAGCAGTACTTC. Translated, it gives CASSLSYRGSYLTGVYEQYF. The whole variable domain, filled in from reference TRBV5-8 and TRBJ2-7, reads EAGVTQSPTHLIKTRGQQATLRCSPISGHTSVYWYQQALGLGLQFLLWYDEGEERNRGNFPPRFSGRQFPNYSSELNVNALELEDSALYLCASSLSYRGSYLTGVYEQYFGPGTRLTVT.

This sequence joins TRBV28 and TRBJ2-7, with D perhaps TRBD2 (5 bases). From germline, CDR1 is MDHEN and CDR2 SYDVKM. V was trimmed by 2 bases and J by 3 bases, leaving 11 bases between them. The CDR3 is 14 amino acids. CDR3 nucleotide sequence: TGTGCCAGCAGTTTAGGGATTCGGGGCTACGAGCAGTACTTC. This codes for CASSLGIRGYEQYF.

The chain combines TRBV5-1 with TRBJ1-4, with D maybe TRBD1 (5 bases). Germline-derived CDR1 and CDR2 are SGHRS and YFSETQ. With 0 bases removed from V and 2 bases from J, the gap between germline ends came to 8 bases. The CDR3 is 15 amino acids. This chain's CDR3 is CASSLGRGTNEKLFF. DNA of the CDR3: TGCGCCAGCAGCTTGGGTAGGGGCACTAATGAAAAACTGTTTTTT. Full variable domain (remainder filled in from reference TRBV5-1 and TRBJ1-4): KAGVTQTPRYLIKTRGQQVTLSCSPISGHRSVSWYQQTPGQGLQFLFEYFSETQRNKGNFPGRFSGRQFSNSRSEMNVSTLELGDSALYLCASSLGRGTNEKLFFGSGTQLSVL.

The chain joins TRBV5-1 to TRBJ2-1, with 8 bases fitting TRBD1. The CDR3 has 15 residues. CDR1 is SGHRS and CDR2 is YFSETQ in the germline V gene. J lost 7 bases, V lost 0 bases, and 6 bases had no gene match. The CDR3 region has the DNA TGCGCCAGCAGCTTGGCGACCGGGACAGGAAATGAGCAGTTCTTC. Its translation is CASSLATGTGNEQFF. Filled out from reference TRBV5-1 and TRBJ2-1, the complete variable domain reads KAGVTQTPRYLIKTRGQQVTLSCSPISGHRSVSWYQQTPGQGLQFLFEYFSETQRNKGNFPGRFSGRQFSNSRSEMNVSTLELGDSALYLCASSLATGTGNEQFFGPGTRLTVL.

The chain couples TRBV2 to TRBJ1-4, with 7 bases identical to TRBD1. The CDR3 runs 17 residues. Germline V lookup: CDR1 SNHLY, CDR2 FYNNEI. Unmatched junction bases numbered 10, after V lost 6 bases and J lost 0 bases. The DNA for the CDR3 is TGTGCCAGCAGACGCCGGACAGGACAGACAACTAATGAAAAACTGTTTTTT. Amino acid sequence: CASRRRTGQTTNEKLFF.

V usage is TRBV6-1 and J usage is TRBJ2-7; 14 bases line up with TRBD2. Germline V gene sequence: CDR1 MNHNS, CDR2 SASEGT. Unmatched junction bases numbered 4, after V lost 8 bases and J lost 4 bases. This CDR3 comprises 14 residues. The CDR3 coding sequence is TGTGCCAGCGTCGGGACTAGCGGGAGATACGAGCAGTACTTC. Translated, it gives CASVGTSGRYEQYF.

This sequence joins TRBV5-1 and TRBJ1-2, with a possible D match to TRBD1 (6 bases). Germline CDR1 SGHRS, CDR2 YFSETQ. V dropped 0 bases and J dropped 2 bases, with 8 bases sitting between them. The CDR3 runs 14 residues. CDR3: CASSLDGTNYGYTF. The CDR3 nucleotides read TGCGCCAGCAGCTTGGATGGGACAAACTATGGCTACACCTTC. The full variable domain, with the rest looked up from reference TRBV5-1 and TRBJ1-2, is KAGVTQTPRYLIKTRGQQVTLSCSPISGHRSVSWYQQTPGQGLQFLFEYFSETQRNKGNFPGRFSGRQFSNSRSEMNVSTLELGDSALYLCASSLDGTNYGYTFGSGTRLTVV.

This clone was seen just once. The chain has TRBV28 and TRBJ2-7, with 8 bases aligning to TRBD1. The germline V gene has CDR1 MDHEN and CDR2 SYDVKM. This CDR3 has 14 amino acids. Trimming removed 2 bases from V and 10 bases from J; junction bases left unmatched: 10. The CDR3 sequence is CASSLASGGLTQYF. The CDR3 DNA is TGTGCCAGCAGTTTAGCTTCAGGGGGCCTAACCCAGTACTTC.